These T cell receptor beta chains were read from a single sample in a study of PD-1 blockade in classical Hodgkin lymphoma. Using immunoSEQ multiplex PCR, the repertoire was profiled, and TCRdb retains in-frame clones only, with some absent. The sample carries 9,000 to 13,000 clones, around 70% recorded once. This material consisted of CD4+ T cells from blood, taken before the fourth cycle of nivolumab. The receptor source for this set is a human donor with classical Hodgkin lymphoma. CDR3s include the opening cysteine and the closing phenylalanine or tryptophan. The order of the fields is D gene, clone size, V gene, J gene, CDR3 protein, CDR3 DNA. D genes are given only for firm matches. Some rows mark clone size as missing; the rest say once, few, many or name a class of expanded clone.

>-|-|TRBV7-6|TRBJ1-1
CASSRGLLSEAFF
TGTGCCAGCAGTCGGGGCCTGCTATCTGAAGCTTTCTTT
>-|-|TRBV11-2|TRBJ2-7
CASSIQGGSYEQYF
TGTGCCAGCAGCATACAGGGAGGCTCCTACGAGCAGTACTTC
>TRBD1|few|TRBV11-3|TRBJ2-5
CASSSGQSVQETQYF
TGTGCCAGCAGCTCGGGACAGTCAGTCCAAGAGACCCAGTACTTC
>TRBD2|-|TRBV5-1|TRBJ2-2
CASSLGLAGNTGELFF
TGCGCCAGCAGCTTGGGGCTAGCGGGAAACACCGGGGAGCTGTTTTTT
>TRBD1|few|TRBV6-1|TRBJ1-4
CASGSWVGGYEKLFF
TGTGCCAGCGGCTCCTGGGTAGGGGGCTATGAAAAACTGTTTTTT
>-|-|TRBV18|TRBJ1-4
CASSPTTREKLFF
TGTGCCAGCTCACCGACGACAAGAGAAAAACTGTTTTTT
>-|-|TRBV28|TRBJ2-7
CASSLLDYEQYF
TGTGCCAGCAGTTTATTAGACTACGAGCAGTACTTC
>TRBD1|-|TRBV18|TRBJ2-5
CASSPRRQGNQETQYF
TGTGCCAGCTCACCACGACGACAGGGAAATCAAGAGACCCAGTACTTC
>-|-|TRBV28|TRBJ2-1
CASSLSTNRGGQFF
TGTGCCAGCAGTTTAAGTACAAACAGGGGGGGGCAGTTCTTC
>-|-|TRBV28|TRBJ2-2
CATYRVPGELFF
TGTGCCACCTACAGGGTTCCCGGGGAGCTGTTTTTT
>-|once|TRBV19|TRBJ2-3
CASSTGQGWTSGTDTQYF
TGTGCCAGTAGTACTGGACAGGGGTGGACTAGCGGCACAGATACGCAGTATTTT
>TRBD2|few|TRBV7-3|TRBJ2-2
CASSLAAGGATGELFF
TGTGCCAGCAGCCTTGCAGCGGGAGGGGCCACCGGGGAGCTGTTTTTT
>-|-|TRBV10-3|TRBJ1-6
CAITPLKGSPLHF
TGTGCCATCACTCCTCTAAAGGGTTCACCCCTCCACTTT
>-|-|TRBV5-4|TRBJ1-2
CASSLSLKGKGYTF
TGTGCCAGCAGCTTGAGCCTTAAGGGAAAGGGCTACACCTTC
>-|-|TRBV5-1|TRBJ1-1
CASSLSENTEAFF
TGCGCCAGCAGCTTGAGCGAGAACACTGAAGCTTTCTTT
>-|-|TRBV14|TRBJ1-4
CASSPGNPKNEKLFF
TGTGCCAGCAGCCCGGGAAACCCAAAAAATGAAAAACTGTTTTTT
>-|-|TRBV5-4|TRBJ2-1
CASSLYSGRHNEQFF
TGTGCCAGCAGCTTGTATAGTGGTCGGCACAATGAGCAGTTCTTC
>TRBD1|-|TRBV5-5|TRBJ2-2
CASRDGTGRNTGELFF
TGTGCCAGCAGGGATGGGACAGGGAGGAACACCGGGGAGCTGTTTTTT
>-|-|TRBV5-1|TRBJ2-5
CASSSQETQYF
TGCGCCAGCAGCTCCCAAGAGACCCAGTACTTC
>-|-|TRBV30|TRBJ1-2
CACALAVGGYTF
TGTGCCTGCGCCCTGGCAGTTGGTGGCTACACCTTC
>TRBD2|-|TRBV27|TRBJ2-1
CASSLWGLAEPNEQFF
TGTGCCAGCAGTTTATGGGGTCTAGCGGAGCCCAATGAGCAGTTCTTC
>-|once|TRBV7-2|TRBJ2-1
CASSPYDAKQFF
TGTGCCAGCAGCCCGTACGACGCGAAGCAGTTCTTC
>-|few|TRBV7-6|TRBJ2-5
CASSLLIAATPQETQYF
TGTGCCAGCAGCTTATTAATAGCGGCCACCCCCCAAGAGACCCAGTACTTC
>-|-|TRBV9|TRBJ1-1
CASSPELTHGSEAFF
TGTGCCAGCAGCCCCGAACTGACCCACGGGTCTGAAGCTTTCTTT
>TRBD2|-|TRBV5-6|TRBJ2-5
CASALQAGEAETQYF
TGTGCCAGCGCATTACAGGCGGGAGAGGCAGAGACCCAGTACTTC
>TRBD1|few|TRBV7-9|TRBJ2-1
CASSVTGGSYNEQFF
TGTGCCAGCAGCGTAACAGGGGGATCCTACAATGAGCAGTTCTTC
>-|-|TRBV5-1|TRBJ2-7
CASSPGAGRAYEQYF
TGCGCCAGCAGCCCGGGGGCCGGGAGAGCCTACGAGCAGTACTTC
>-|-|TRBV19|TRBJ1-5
CASSQRDGNSNQPQHF
TGTGCCAGTAGTCAACGGGACGGAAATAGCAATCAGCCCCAGCATTTT
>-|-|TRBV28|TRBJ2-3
CASSLTFSQGLTDTQYF
TGTGCCAGCAGTTTAACCTTCTCCCAGGGTTTAACAGATACGCAGTATTTT